This TCR beta chain emerged from a study of a mutant IDH1 vaccine in newly diagnosed glioma. Turning to the study itself: First vaccine doses came 4-6 weeks after radiotherapy alone, or with temozolomide cycles. Treated patients were approximately 62% male, around 40% female, mean age about 41 years. Earlier care involved radiotherapy, temozolomide, or both, and the majority received both.

TCRdb keeps only in-frame clones here, not all; method: immunoSEQ multiplex PCR. The table has 70,000 to 90,000 clones, around nine tenths seen once. The study, taken as a whole, reports: Of the patients, less than 95% had vaccine-induced immune responses.

Of note for this clone: As yet, its antigen is unknown.

Regarding time point: week 5, during vaccination. One vaccine dose held 300 ug of mutant IDH1 20-mer peptide and came with topical imiquimod. The trim removed 0 bases at V and 2 bases at J, leaving 5 bases unmatched. This CDR3 contains 18 residues. The germline V gene has CDR1 SEHNR and CDR2 FQNEAQ (reference sequence). The source material was PBMCs, sampled from a glioma patient whose treatment included an IDH1 peptide vaccine. The sequence came from a woman in her 50s with glioma. V usage is TRBV7-9 and J usage is TRBJ2-2; 11 nucleotides match TRBD2. CDR3 nucleotides: TGTGCCAGCAGCTTAGCCCGGACTAGCGGGTACAACACCGGGGAGCTGTTTTTT. This sequence encodes CASSLARTSGYNTGELFF.